This T cell receptor beta chain originates from a study of blood T cells in healthy people across ages. PCR was performed a second time for roughly 7 to 11 cycles using a sample-barcoded 5' primer and a J-beta primer mix. TCRdb fed the 5' RACE reads into MiXCR, producing one record per CDR3 protein. The repertoire consists of 850,000 to 1,000,000 distinct CDR3 sequences, with 45% to 50% occurring once and the leading ten covering around 15%. A word on this clonotype: Its matching antigen is unknown.

General observations from the study: Estimated diversity, derived from one million T cells, was regarded as an underestimate.

The study recruited healthy Caucasian donors from Russia who were aged about 6 to 95. V was clipped by 3 bases and J by 8 bases, with 8 bases between them. Germline loops: CDR1 MGHDK, CDR2 SYGVNS. CDR3 length equals 12 residues. The sequence was collected from a man aged 25-45 years in good health. This chain joins TRBV25-1 and TRBJ2-4; D is unclear. The source material was blood. The CDR3 coding sequence is TGTGCCAGCAGTGATGATAGGTACATTCAGTACTTC. This codes for CASSDDRYIQYF.